Below, 24 T cell receptor beta chains from the same sample are listed, as sequenced in a study of B cell selection in AIRE deficiency. Conventional CD4 T cells were sorted as CD4+CD127+ cells. Sequencing was performed with immunoSEQ multiplex PCR; in TCRdb, only in-frame clones are kept and a portion is missing. The data show around 24,000 clones, 90% to 97% seen once. Sequencing was performed on CD4+CD127+ conventional T cells sorted from PBMCs. The source of these receptors is a human donor in good health.

The genes are TRBV2 and TRBJ2-5, with 7 bases matching TRBD2. The length of the CDR3 is 14 residues. Germline CDR1 and CDR2: SNHLY and FYNNEI. The junction had 3 bases not matched to a gene; V was cut back by 2 bases and J by 3 bases. For the CDR3, the DNA is TGTGCCAGCAGTGAATTGGGGGGGGAAGAGACCCAGTACTTC. This translates into CASSELGGEETQYF.

The chain uses TRBV10-3 and TRBJ1-2; no reliable D call. Germline-derived CDR1 and CDR2 are ENHRY and SYGVKD. The CDR3 runs to 13 residues. V was shortened by 7 bases and J by 4 bases, with 13 bases between the two germline ends. In nucleotides, the CDR3 is TGTGCCATCACCCTCGCGGAGTCCTATGGCTACACCTTC. It specifies CAITLAESYGYTF.

V usage is TRBV5-1 and J usage is TRBJ2-1, with 9 bases identical to TRBD1. The germline gives CDR1 SGHRS, CDR2 YFSETQ. The CDR3 contains 13 residues. Unmatched junction bases numbered 2, after V lost 2 bases and J lost 8 bases. CDR3 loop: CASSLQGAYEQFF. In DNA, the CDR3 is TGCGCCAGCAGCTTACAGGGGGCCTATGAGCAGTTCTTC.

The rearrangement joins TRBV18 to TRBJ2-7; D not certain. In germline, CDR1 is KGHSH, CDR2 LQKENI. V was pared by 5 bases and J by 4 bases, with 9 bases between. There are 12 residues in the CDR3. The CDR3 loop reads CASSSDGYEQYF. The CDR3 region has the DNA TGTGCCAGCTCATCGGACGGGTACGAGCAGTACTTC.

Written as DNA, the CDR3 is TGTGCCAGCTCACCAAGTCCGGGACAGGGAGGGATCTCCTACAATGAGCAGTTCTTC. Protein: CASSPSPGQGGISYNEQFF. The genes are TRBV18 and TRBJ2-1, with 9 nucleotides matching TRBD1. Per the germline V gene, CDR1 is KGHSH and CDR2 is LQKENI. The CDR3 is 19 amino acids. V trimming: 2 bases; J trimming: 0 bases; junction bases outside the gene matches: 11. Complete variable domain (other parts from reference TRBV18 and TRBJ2-1): NAGVMQNPRHLVRRRGQEARLRCSPMKGHSHVYWYRQLPEEGLKFMVYLQKENIIDESGMPKERFSAEFPKEGPSILRIQQVVRGDSAAYFCASSPSPGQGGISYNEQFFGPGTRLTVL.

This clone was seen a single time. The V and J genes are TRBV7-3 and TRBJ2-5; a possible D gene is TRBD2 (5 bases). The CDR3 contains 13 residues. CDR1 and CDR2 (germline): SGHTA, FQGTGA. V was trimmed by 3 bases and J by 7 bases, leaving 12 bases between them. The CDR3 reads CASSLDLVGTQYF. The CDR3, as DNA: TGTGCCAGCAGCTTGGACTTAGTCGGGACCCAGTACTTC.

This chain uses TRBV30 with TRBJ1-1; 7 bases agree with TRBD1. The V segment lost 0 bases and the J segment 1 base; nucleotides outside the gene matches: 14. CDR3 length: 18 residues. Looked up from germline, CDR1 is GTSNPN and CDR2 is SVGIG (reference sequence). The CDR3 reads CAWSVEVFFGTENTEAFF. The CDR3 DNA sequence: TGTGCCTGGAGTGTAGAGGTTTTCTTCGGGACAGAGAACACTGAAGCTTTCTTT.

This clone was observed a few times. The V gene is TRBV6-5, the J gene TRBJ2-1; the match to TRBD2 covers 13 bases. There are 15 residues in the CDR3. CDR1 is MNHEY, CDR2 SVGAGI, per germline. Unmatched junction bases numbered 8, after V lost 6 bases and J lost 9 bases. The CDR3 here is CASSRLAGGGSEQFF. DNA of the CDR3: TGTGCCAGCAGCCGACTAGCGGGGGGAGGGAGTGAGCAGTTCTTC.

This chain links TRBV11-2 with TRBJ2-2; 9 nucleotides agree with TRBD2. The junction had 2 bases not matched to a gene; V was cut back by 3 bases and J by 6 bases. Germline V CDR1 and CDR2: SGHAT, FQNNGV. The CDR3 is 14 residues long. This chain's CDR3 is CASSLGLAPGELFF. The DNA for the CDR3 is TGTGCCAGCAGCTTGGGACTAGCCCCCGGGGAGCTGTTTTTT.

V is TRBV11-3 and J is TRBJ2-1; possible D gene TRBD1, 6 bases. Trimming took 4 bases from V and 0 from J, leaving 13 bases between them. This CDR3 region has 16 residues. CDR1 and CDR2 (germline): SGHNT, YENEEA. The CDR3 protein is CASSWGPGYSYNEQFF. DNA for the CDR3: TGTGCCAGCAGCTGGGGGCCAGGTTACTCCTACAATGAGCAGTTCTTC.

The V call is TRBV13, the J call TRBJ2-7; a possible D gene is TRBD2 (6 bases). This CDR3 is built from 16 residues. CDR1 is PRHDT and CDR2 is FYEKMQ in the germline V gene (reference sequence). The V and J ends lost 3 bases and 2 bases respectively, with 17 bases between them. The CDR3 DNA reads as TGTGCCAGCAGCTTCTTGCGGGGCGGGGTCCCCTACGAGCAGTACTTC. Its translation: CASSFLRGGVPYEQYF. The whole variable domain, filled in from reference TRBV13 and TRBJ2-7, reads AAGVIQSPRHLIKEKRETATLKCYPIPRHDTVYWYQQGPGQDPQFLISFYEKMQSDKGSIPDRFSAQQFSDYHSELNMSSLELGDSALYFCASSFLRGGVPYEQYFGPGTRLTVT.

Only one count was recorded for this clone. The chain couples TRBV5-6 to TRBJ2-4; TRBD1 is a possible D gene (5 bases). The ends were cut back, 4 bases at V and 3 bases at J, with 14 bases in the middle. Germline V gene sequence: CDR1 SGHDT, CDR2 YYEEEE. The CDR3 totals 15 residues. The CDR3 DNA is TGTGCCAGCAGCCCCGTGACAGACCACAAAAACATTCAGTACTTC. Its protein product is CASSPVTDHKNIQYF.

The chain uses TRBV7-6 and TRBJ1-1; D might be TRBD1 (6 bases). This CDR3 contains 14 residues. In germline, CDR1 is SGHVS, CDR2 FNYEAQ. Deletions cut 1 base from V and 3 bases from J, with 9 bases between. CDR3 sequence reads: CASSLGPGDTEAFF. Written as DNA, the CDR3 is TGTGCCAGCAGCTTAGGACCAGGGGACACTGAAGCTTTCTTT.

The V and J genes are TRBV7-7 and TRBJ1-4, with D hard to call. The V end lost 1 base, the J end lost 4 bases, and 7 bases lay between the germline ends. The CDR3 length is 14 residues. The germline CDR1 and CDR2 sequences are SSHAT and FNYEAQ (reference sequence). The DNA for the CDR3 is TGTGCCAGCAGCTTAGGCGGACTTAATGAAAAACTGTTTTTT. Its translation is CASSLGGLNEKLFF.

This clone showed up just once. The gene calls are TRBV25-1 and TRBJ2-5; possible D gene TRBD2, 6 bases. Trimming cost V 7 bases and J 3 bases, with 12 bases left between them. This CDR3 region has 13 residues. The germline CDR1 and CDR2 sequences are MGHDK and SYGVNS. This CDR3 reads CASMFGGKETQYF. The CDR3, as DNA: TGTGCCAGCATGTTTGGGGGGAAAGAGACCCAGTACTTC.

The V call is TRBV30, the J call TRBJ2-3; no clear D gene. V lost 8 bases, J lost 3 bases, and 12 bases lay in between. This CDR3 comprises 12 residues. CDR1 GTSNPN and CDR2 SVGIG come from the germline V gene (reference sequence). CDR3 protein: CAQSVETDTQYF. The CDR3 DNA reads TGTGCCCAAAGTGTCGAGACAGATACGCAGTATTTT.

This clone appeared a single time. The chain carries TRBV27 and TRBJ2-7, with a tentative D call TRBD2 (6 bases). Trimming removed 4 bases from V and 4 bases from J, with 14 bases in between. The germline gives CDR1 MNHEY, CDR2 SMNVEV (reference sequence). The CDR3 contains 14 residues. The chain's CDR3 is CASSSRTGVYEQYF. As DNA, the CDR3 is TGTGCCAGCAGTTCTAGGACGGGAGTTTACGAGCAGTACTTC.

This rearrangement joins TRBV6-6 to TRBJ1-2; D not certain. Trimming stripped 2 bases from V and 6 bases from J, with 19 bases between. The germline V gene has CDR1 MNHNY and CDR2 SVGAGI (reference sequence). The CDR3 has 16 amino acids. This CDR3 is CASSYPPDPGAHGYTF. CDR3 in DNA: TGTGCCAGCAGTTACCCCCCGGACCCTGGTGCGCATGGCTACACCTTC.

V and J are TRBV2 and TRBJ2-7, with 8 positions matching TRBD2. The CDR3 is made up of 14 amino acids. The V and J ends lost 7 bases and 0 bases, in that order; junction bases with no gene match: 5. CDR1 and CDR2 (germline): SNHLY, FYNNEI. The CDR3 nucleotides read TGTGCCAGCAAACTAGCGGTAAGCTCCTACGAGCAGTACTTC. It is translated as CASKLAVSSYEQYF.

The chain recombines TRBV6-5 with TRBJ1-4, with D possibly matching TRBD1 (5 bases). There are 14 residues in the CDR3. V gave up 5 bases and J gave up 10 bases, with 17 bases separating them. Per germline, CDR1 MNHEY and CDR2 SVGAGI. CDR3 sequence reads: CASSLDSGWVKLFF. CDR3 nucleotide sequence: TGTGCCAGCAGTCTCGACAGTGGATGGGTAAAACTGTTTTTT.

The V and J genes are TRBV18 and TRBJ2-7; D may be TRBD2 (6 bases). CDR3 length: 14 amino acids. CDR1 is KGHSH, CDR2 LQKENI, per germline. V lost 6 bases and J 4 bases, leaving 16 bases between the germline ends. CDR3 region: CASSREGRGYEQYF. As DNA, the CDR3 is TGTGCCAGCTCGCGGGAAGGACGAGGATACGAGCAGTACTTC. The full variable domain, in which reference TRBV18 and TRBJ2-7 provide the parts outside the CDR3, is NAGVMQNPRHLVRRRGQEARLRCSPMKGHSHVYWYRQLPEEGLKFMVYLQKENIIDESGMPKERFSAEFPKEGPSILRIQQVVRGDSAAYFCASSREGRGYEQYFGPGTRLTVT.

The gene calls are TRBV15 and TRBJ2-5, with a possible D match to TRBD2 (5 bases). The CDR3 sequence is 15 residues long. CDR1 and CDR2 from the germline V gene are LNHNV and YYDKDF (reference sequence). Trimming removed 1 base from V and 2 bases from J, with 11 bases in between. CDR3 sequence reads: CATSRGLAPQETQYF. Written as DNA, the CDR3 is TGTGCCACCAGCAGAGGTCTAGCCCCACAAGAGACCCAGTACTTC.

This sequence joins TRBV5-6 and TRBJ1-6; possible D gene TRBD1, 6 bases. In germline, CDR1 is SGHDT, CDR2 YYEEEE. V was cut by 0 bases and J by 8 bases, with 18 bases left in between. The CDR3 length is 17 residues. As DNA, the CDR3 is TGTGCCAGCAGCTTGGCCGGGGGCCCGGGTCAAGATTCACCCCTCCACTTT. Amino acid sequence: CASSLAGGPGQDSPLHF.

The CDR3 spells CASRPGQGRSGYGYTF. CDR3 sequence (DNA): TGTGCCAGCAGACCAGGACAGGGGAGGTCTGGGTATGGCTACACCTTC. The chain links TRBV7-2 to TRBJ1-2, with 9 bases aligning to TRBD1. The V segment lost 6 bases and the J segment 5 bases; nucleotides outside the gene matches: 13. Germline lookup yields CDR1 SGHTA and CDR2 FQGNSA. This CDR3 comprises 16 residues.